This T cell receptor beta chain was sequenced during a study of cytomegalovirus exposure and HLA in healthy donors. Study-wide results and caveats: It was in a later analysis that TCR association rates were seen to vary by HLA locus, highest for DRB1 and lowest for HLA-C. An analysis was carried out at a later point. It showed that HLA-associated TCR beta chains were more clonally expanded than equally common non-associated chains. Most sequenced TCRs were rare (though some public TCRs occurred in many donors).

Details on this clone: Antigen: not known.

PCR employed 60 Vbeta and 13 Jbeta primers. Data came from immunoSEQ multiplex PCR; TCRdb stores just in-frame clones and leaves some out. The repertoire holds 75,000 to 90,000 clones, with 79% as singletons. V was shortened by 3 bases and J by 0 bases, with 10 bases between the two germline ends. The germline gives CDR1 SGDLS, CDR2 YYNGEE. CDR3 size: 15 residues. The chain combines TRBV9 with TRBJ2-1; D might be TRBD2 (5 bases). The sequenced sample consisted of PBMCs. The receptor's source is a woman between 40 and 50 years old in good health and CMV-seropositive. The CDR3 DNA reads as TGTGCCAGCAGCGCTAGCAGCAACTCCTACAATGAGCAGTTCTTC. Protein product: CASSASSNSYNEQFF.